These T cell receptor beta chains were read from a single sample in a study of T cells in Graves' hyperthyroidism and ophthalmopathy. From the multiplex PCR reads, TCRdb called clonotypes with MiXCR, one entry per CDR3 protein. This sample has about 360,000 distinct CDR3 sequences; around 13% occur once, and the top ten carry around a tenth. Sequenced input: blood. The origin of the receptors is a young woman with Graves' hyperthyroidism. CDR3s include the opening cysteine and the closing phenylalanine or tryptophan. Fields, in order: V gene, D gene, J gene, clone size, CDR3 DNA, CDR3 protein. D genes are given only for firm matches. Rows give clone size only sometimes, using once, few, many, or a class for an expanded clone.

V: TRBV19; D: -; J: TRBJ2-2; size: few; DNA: TGTGCCAGTAACCAGGGCGGTTACACCGGGGAGCTGTTTTTT; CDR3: CASNQGGYTGELFF
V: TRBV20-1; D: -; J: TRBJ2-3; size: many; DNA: TGCAGTGCTAGAGTCGCCGGAAAGAGGTACACAGATACGCAGTATTTT; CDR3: CSARVAGKRYTDTQYF
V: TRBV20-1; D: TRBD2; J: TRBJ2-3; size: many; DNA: TGCAGTGCTACCCCTAGCGGGAAGGGTACGCAGTATTTT; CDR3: CSATPSGKGTQYF
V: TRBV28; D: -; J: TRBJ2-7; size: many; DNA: TGTGCCAGCAGGACGGACGGGGCGAAAGGGGGGCAGTACTTC; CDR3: CASRTDGAKGGQYF
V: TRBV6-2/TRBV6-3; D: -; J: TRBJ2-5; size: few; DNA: TGTGCCAGCGCCAGGGCATGGGAGACCCAGTACTTC; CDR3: CASARAWETQYF
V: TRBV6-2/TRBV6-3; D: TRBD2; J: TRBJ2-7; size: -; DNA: TGTGCCAGCTTCCCGGAGGGAGGGACGGGCTCCGAGCAGTACTTC; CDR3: CASFPEGGTGSEQYF
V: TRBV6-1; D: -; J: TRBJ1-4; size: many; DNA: TGTGCCAGCAGTGAAGCGCCTTGGGGCGGGGGAGAAAAACTGTTTTTT; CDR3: CASSEAPWGGGEKLFF
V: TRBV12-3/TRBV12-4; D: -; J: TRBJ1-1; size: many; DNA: TGTGCCAGCAGTTCACGAGGAGGAATGAACACTGAAGCTTTCTTT; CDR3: CASSSRGGMNTEAFF
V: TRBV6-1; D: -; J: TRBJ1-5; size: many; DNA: TGTGCCAGCAGTGAAGCGCTTGTGGGGGGGGTAGGCAATCAGCCCCAGCATTTT; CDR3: CASSEALVGGVGNQPQHF
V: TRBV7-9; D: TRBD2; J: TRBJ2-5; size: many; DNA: TGTGCCAGCACCACAAGCGGGGGGGCCAAGACCCAGTACTTC; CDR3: CASTTSGGAKTQYF
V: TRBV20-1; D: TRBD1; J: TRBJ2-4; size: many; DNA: TGCAGTGCTAGGGACCCGGACAGGTTCAAAAACATTCAGTACTTC; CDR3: CSARDPDRFKNIQYF
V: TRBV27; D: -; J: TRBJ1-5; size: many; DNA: TGTGCCAGCAGTTTACAACAGTACTCGTGGCCCCAGCATTTT; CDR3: CASSLQQYSWPQHF
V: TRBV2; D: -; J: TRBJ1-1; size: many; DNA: TGTGCCAGCAGTGATGGCGGGGGGCGGTCCACTGAAGCTTTCTTT; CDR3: CASSDGGGRSTEAFF
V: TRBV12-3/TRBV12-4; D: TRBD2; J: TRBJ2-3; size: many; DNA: TGTGCCAGCAGTTCAACCGAACTAGCGGGAGTGGGTACAGATACGCAGTATTTT; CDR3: CASSSTELAGVGTDTQYF
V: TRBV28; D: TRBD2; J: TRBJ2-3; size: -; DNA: TGTGCCACCAGTGATTACGGGGGGAGCACAGATACGCAGTATTTT; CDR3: CATSDYGGSTDTQYF
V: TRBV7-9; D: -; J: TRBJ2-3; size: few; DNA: TGTGCCAGCACCGAGTTGTGGGGGGGCCCAGATACGCAGTATTTT; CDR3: CASTELWGGPDTQYF
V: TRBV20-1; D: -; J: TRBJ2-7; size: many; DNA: TGCAGTGCCTCCGAGGCCGGAGGGGCGGGAGAGCAGTACTTC; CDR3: CSASEAGGAGEQYF
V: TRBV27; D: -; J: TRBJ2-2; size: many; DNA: TGTGCCAGCAGTTTAGCCACCGATACCGGGGAGCTGTTTTTT; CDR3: CASSLATDTGELFF
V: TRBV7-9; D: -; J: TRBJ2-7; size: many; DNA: TGTGCCAGCAGCTTATCTGGTCACTCCTACGAGCAGTACTTC; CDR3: CASSLSGHSYEQYF
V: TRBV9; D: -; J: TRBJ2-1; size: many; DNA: TGTGCCAGCAGCACCGGGGGCACCTACAATGAGCAGTTCTTC; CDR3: CASSTGGTYNEQFF
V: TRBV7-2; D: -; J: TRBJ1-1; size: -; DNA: TGTGCCAGCAGCTTAACTGTGTCGGGGGGGTACGTGAACACTGAAGCTTTCTTT; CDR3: CASSLTVSGGYVNTEAFF
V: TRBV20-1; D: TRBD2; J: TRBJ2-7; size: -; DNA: TGCAGTGCTAGAGACCCGGGACTAGCGGGAGACGCGTTTGAGCAGTACTTC; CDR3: CSARDPGLAGDAFEQYF
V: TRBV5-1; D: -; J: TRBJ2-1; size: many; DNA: TGCGCCAGCAGCTTGTTCGATAGCTCCTACAATGAGCAGTTCTTC; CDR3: CASSLFDSSYNEQFF
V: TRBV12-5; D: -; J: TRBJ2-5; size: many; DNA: TGTGCTAGTGGCCCCTCTGAGGGTCAAGAGACCCAGTACTTC; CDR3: CASGPSEGQETQYF
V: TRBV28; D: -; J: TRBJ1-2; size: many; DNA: TGTGCCAGCAGTTTATGGGGCCGGGCAGGGGCAAGTGGCTACACCTTC; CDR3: CASSLWGRAGASGYTF
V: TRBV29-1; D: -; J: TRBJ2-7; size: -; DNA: TGCAGCGTTGAAGGTCGGCTAGCCCACGAGCAGTACTTC; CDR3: CSVEGRLAHEQYF
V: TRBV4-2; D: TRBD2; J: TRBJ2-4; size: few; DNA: TGTGCCAGCAGCCCCCTGGGACTAGCGGAGGATATTGAGCCGTGGAACATTCAGTACTTC; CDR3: CASSPLGLAEDIEPWNIQYF
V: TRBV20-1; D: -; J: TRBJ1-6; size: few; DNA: TGCAGTGCTAGGACAATCCTCGAGGGGAATTCACCCCTCCACTTT; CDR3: CSARTILEGNSPLHF
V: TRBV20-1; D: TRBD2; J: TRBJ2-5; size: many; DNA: TGCAGTGCTAGAGAGGCTAGCGGGGGGTGGGAGACCCAGTACTTC; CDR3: CSAREASGGWETQYF
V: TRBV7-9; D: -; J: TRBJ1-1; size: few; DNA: TGTGCCAGCAGCGAAGTAGGAGGGCAGTACACTGAAGCTTTCTTT; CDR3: CASSEVGGQYTEAFF
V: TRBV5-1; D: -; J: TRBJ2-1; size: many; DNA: TGCGCCAGCAGCTTCGGTGACCGGGGCAGTGAGCAGTTCTTC; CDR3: CASSFGDRGSEQFF
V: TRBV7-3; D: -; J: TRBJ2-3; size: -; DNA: TGTGCCAGCAGCCCTACGGGGGCAGATACGCAGTATTTT; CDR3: CASSPTGADTQYF
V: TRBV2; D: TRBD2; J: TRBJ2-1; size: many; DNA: TGTGCCGGATCAAAGCAACTAGCGGGATACAATGAGCAGTTCTTC; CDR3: CAGSKQLAGYNEQFF
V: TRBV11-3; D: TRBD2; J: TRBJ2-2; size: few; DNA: TGTGCCAGCAGCTTTACTAGCGTTAACACCGGGGAGCTGTTTTTT; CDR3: CASSFTSVNTGELFF
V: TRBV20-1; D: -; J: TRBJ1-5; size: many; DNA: TGCAGTGCTAGTCGTTTGACGGACAATCAGCCCCAGCATTTT; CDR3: CSASRLTDNQPQHF
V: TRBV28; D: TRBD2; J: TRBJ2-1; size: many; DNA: TGTGCCAGCAGCCGCCTAGGGAGCGGGATTTACAATGAGCAGTTCTTC; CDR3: CASSRLGSGIYNEQFF
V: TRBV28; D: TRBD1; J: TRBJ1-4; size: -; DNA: TGTGCCAGCAGCCTGGACAGGGGTAGGGATAAACTGTTTTTT; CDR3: CASSLDRGRDKLFF
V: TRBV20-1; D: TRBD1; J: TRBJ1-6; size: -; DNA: TGCGGTGCTAATACAGGGGGCGCGGATTCACCCCTCCACTTT; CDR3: CGANTGGADSPLHF
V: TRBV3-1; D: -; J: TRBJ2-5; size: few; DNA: TGTGCCAGCAGCCAAGATCCTGGGCAAGAGACCCAGTACTTC; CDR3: CASSQDPGQETQYF
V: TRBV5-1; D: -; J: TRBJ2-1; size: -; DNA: TGCGCCAGCAGCTTGGAGACAGTAAACTATAACAATGGGCAGTTCTTC; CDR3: CASSLETVNYNNGQFF
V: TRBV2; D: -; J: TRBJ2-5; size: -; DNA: TGTGCCAGCAGGGGGACCGACCAAGAGACCCAGTACTTC; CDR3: CASRGTDQETQYF
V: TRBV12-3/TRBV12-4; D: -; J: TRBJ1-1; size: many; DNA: TGTGCCAGCAGTACCGTACAGGGTAACACTGAAGCTTTCTTT; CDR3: CASSTVQGNTEAFF
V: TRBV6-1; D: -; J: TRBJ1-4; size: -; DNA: TGTGCCAGCACACGGGGGCATAATGAAAAACTGCTTTTT; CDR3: CASTRGHNEKLLF
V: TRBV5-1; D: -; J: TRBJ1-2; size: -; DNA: TGCGCCAGCAGCTTGGACAGAATCTATGGCTACACCTTC; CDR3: CASSLDRIYGYTF
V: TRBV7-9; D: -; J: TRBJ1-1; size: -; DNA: TGTGCCAGCAGCCCACTAGGGGGGCATACTGAAGCTTTCTTT; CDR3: CASSPLGGHTEAFF
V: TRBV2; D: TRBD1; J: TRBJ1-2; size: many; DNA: TGTGCCAGCAGGACAGGGGAGAAGGGCTACACCTTC; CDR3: CASRTGEKGYTF
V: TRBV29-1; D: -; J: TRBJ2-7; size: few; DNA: TGCAGCGTTGAAAAGTCTAGGGGCGAGCAGTACTTC; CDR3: CSVEKSRGEQYF
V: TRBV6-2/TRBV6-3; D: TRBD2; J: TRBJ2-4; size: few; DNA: TGTGCCAGCAGTTACTCGCTAGCGGGAGAGGTGCACATTCAGTACTTC; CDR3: CASSYSLAGEVHIQYF
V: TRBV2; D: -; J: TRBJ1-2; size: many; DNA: TGTGCCAGCACCAGGACGAGGGGGGCTGCTAACTATGGCTACACCTTC; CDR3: CASTRTRGAANYGYTF
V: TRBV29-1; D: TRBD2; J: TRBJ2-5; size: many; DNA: TGCAGCGTCCTGACTAGCGGGGGGGCGAGGCAAGAGACCCAGTACTTC; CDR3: CSVLTSGGARQETQYF
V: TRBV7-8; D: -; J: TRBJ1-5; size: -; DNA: TGTGCCAGCAGCCCAGGACAGTTTGCTGATCAGCCCCAGCATTTT; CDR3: CASSPGQFADQPQHF